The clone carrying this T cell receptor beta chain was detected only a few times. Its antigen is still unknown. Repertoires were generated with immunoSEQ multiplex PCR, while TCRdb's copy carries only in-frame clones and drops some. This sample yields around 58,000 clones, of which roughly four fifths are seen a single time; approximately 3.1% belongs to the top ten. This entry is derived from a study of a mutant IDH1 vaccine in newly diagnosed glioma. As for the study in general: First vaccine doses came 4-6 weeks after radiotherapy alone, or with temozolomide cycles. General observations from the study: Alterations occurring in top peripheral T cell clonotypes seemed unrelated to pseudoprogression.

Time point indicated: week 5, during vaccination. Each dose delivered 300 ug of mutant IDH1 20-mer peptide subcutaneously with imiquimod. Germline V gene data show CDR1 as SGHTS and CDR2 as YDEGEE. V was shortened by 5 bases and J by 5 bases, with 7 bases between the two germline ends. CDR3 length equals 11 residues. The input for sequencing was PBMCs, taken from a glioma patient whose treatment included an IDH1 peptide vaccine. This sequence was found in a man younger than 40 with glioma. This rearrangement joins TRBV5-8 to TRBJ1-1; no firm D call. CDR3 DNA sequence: TGTGCCAGCAGGTATATTACTGAAGCTTTCTTT. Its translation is CASRYITEAFF.